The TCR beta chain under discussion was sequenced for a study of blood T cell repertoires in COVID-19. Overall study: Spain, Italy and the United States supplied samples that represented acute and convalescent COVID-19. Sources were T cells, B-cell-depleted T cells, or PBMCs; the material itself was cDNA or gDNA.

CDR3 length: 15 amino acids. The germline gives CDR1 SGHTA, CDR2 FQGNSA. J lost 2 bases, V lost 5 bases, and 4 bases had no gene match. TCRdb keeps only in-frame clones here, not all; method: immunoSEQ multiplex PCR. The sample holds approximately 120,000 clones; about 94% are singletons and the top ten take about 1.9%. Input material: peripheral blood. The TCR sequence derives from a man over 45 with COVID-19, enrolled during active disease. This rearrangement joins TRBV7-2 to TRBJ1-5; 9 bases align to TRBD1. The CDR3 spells CASSPRTGGNQPQHF. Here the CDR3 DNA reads TGTGCCAGCAGCCCTCGGACAGGGGGCAATCAGCCCCAGCATTTT.